The 32 T cell receptor beta chains in this list originate from one sample, sequenced in a study of cytomegalovirus exposure and HLA in healthy donors. Primers for the PCR totalled 60 Vbeta and 13 Jbeta. Produced via immunoSEQ multiplex PCR; TCRdb's table is partial and in-frame only. Of about 100,000 clones in the sample, around three quarters were seen once. Sample: PBMCs. All receptors come from a female donor in good health and CMV-seropositive.

The chain uses TRBV12-5 and TRBJ2-2, with a possible D match to TRBD2 (7 bases). There are 16 residues in the CDR3. Looked up from germline, CDR1 is LGHNT and CDR2 is FRNRAP. V was pared by 8 bases and J by 4 bases, with 20 bases between. The CDR3 sequence is CASSRVGGPRTGELFF. CDR3 bases: TGTGCTAGTTCCCGGGTGGGGGGGCCCCGCACCGGGGAGCTGTTTTTT.

This sequence joins TRBV2 and TRBJ2-2, with 8 bases identical to TRBD1. V was clipped by 7 bases and J by 4 bases; unmatched bases: 8. The CDR3 runs 15 residues. Germline V gene data show CDR1 as SNHLY and CDR2 as FYNNEI. The CDR3, as DNA: TGTGCCAGCACCACGACAGGGGCGGGCACCGGGGAGCTGTTTTTT. Its translation: CASTTTGAGTGELFF.

In this sample, this clone turned up once. The chain uses TRBV18 and TRBJ2-1, with D unclear. CDR1 and CDR2 (germline): KGHSH, LQKENI. Trimming left V 4 bases short and J 5 bases short, with 12 bases between. The CDR3 spans 14 residues. CDR3 nucleotides: TGTGCCAGCTCACTCCGAAGCTTAAACAATGAGCAGTTCTTC. It is translated as CASSLRSLNNEQFF.

Concerning this clone: At one boundary the junction diverges from the germline segment, which might be a read error. The chain links TRBV7-9 to TRBJ2-2; 11 positions agree with TRBD1. Germline CDR1 and CDR2: SEHNR and FQNEAQ (reference sequence). The CDR3 is 15 residues long. This chain's CDR3 is CSSSLGTGGRRELFF. As DNA, the CDR3 is TGTTCCAGCAGCTTAGGGACAGGGGGGCGTCGGGAGCTGTTTTTT. The variable domain in full, completed from reference TRBV7-9 and TRBJ2-2, reads DTGVSQNPRHKITKRGQNVTFRCDPISEHNRLYWYRQTLGQGPEFLTYFQNEAQLEKSRLLSDRFSAERPKGSFSTLEIQRTEQGDSAMYLCSSSLGTGGRRELFFGEGSRLTVL.

Concerning this clone itself: Sequence at one end of the junction differs from germline and may be a read error. V gene TRBV29-1 combines with J gene TRBJ1-1; 7 nucleotides match TRBD1. The CDR3 covers 11 residues. Germline lookup yields CDR1 SQVTM and CDR2 ANQGSEA. In DNA form, the CDR3 reads TGCAGCGCTGAACAGGGGTATAAAGCTTTCTTT. Protein sequence: CSAEQGYKAFF.

This chain connects TRBV28 to TRBJ1-4, with TRBD1 matching over 9 bases. The J segment lost 2 bases and the V segment lost 3 bases, leaving 4 bases of the junction unmatched. The germline V gene has CDR1 MDHEN and CDR2 SYDVKM. CDR3 length: 16 amino acids. CDR3 DNA sequence: TGTGCCAGCAGTTTGCGGGGACAGGGCACTAATGAAAAACTGTTTTTT. Translation: CASSLRGQGTNEKLFF.

The chain employs TRBV15 and TRBJ2-7; a possible D gene is TRBD2 (5 bases). This CDR3 is built from 17 residues. Trimming cost V 0 bases and J 2 bases, with 17 bases left between them. Germline lookup yields CDR1 LNHNV and CDR2 YYDKDF (reference sequence). CDR3 sequence: CATSRERTQIDPYEQYF. CDR3 DNA: TGTGCCACCAGCAGAGAGAGGACTCAGATAGACCCCTACGAGCAGTACTTC.

The chain employs TRBV18 and TRBJ1-2; tentatively, D is TRBD1 (6 bases). Trimming took off 2 bases at V and 2 bases at J, with 15 bases between the two ends. CDR1 and CDR2 from the germline V gene are KGHSH and LQKENI. CDR3 size: 16 residues. CDR3: CASSPTFGRGNYGYTF. The CDR3 region has the DNA TGTGCCAGCTCACCAACTTTTGGGAGGGGGAACTATGGCTACACCTTC. Full variable domain (missing parts from reference TRBV18 and TRBJ1-2): NAGVMQNPRHLVRRRGQEARLRCSPMKGHSHVYWYRQLPEEGLKFMVYLQKENIIDESGMPKERFSAEFPKEGPSILRIQQVVRGDSAAYFCASSPTFGRGNYGYTFGSGTRLTVV.

The rearrangement uses TRBV5-6 and TRBJ2-6; 8 nucleotides match TRBD1. Germline values: CDR1 SGHDT, CDR2 YYEEEE. There are 18 residues in the CDR3. V shed 4 bases, J shed 0 bases, and the junction held 9 bases outside the gene matches. The CDR3, as DNA: TGTGCCAGCAGCCGTAGACAGGGGCCCAGCTCTGGGGCCAACGTCCTGACTTTC. Translation gives CASSRRQGPSSGANVLTF.

This clone was counted a few times. The V and J genes are TRBV7-8 and TRBJ2-1; 10 nucleotides match TRBD2. Germline V gene sequence: CDR1 SGHVS, CDR2 FQNEAQ. J was trimmed by 4 bases and V by 0 bases; bases with no gene match: 0. This CDR3 is built from 15 residues. Here the CDR3 reads CASSLAAGGYNEQFF. In nucleotides, the CDR3 is TGTGCCAGCAGCTTAGCAGCGGGGGGGTACAATGAGCAGTTCTTC. The full variable domain, rest sourced from reference TRBV7-8 and TRBJ2-1, is GAGVSQSPRYKVAKRGQDVALRCDPISGHVSLFWYQQALGQGPEFLTYFQNEAQLDKSGLPSDRFFAERPEGSVSTLKIQRTQQEDSAVYLCASSLAAGGYNEQFFGPGTRLTVL.

This rearrangement joins TRBV11-3 to TRBJ2-3; TRBD2 matches at 14 bases. This CDR3 is 16 amino acids long. Germline CDR1 and CDR2: SGHNT and YENEEA. The trim removed 5 bases at V and 2 bases at J, leaving 3 bases unmatched. CDR3 in amino acids: CASSRTSGGPTDTQYF. The CDR3 DNA sequence: TGTGCCAGCAGCAGGACTAGCGGGGGGCCCACAGATACGCAGTATTTT.

The chain employs TRBV9 and TRBJ1-5; 9 positions agree with TRBD1. Trimming took 1 base from V and 1 from J; bases not matched to a gene: 15. The CDR3 runs to 20 residues. Germline loops: CDR1 SGDLS, CDR2 YYNGEE. The CDR3: CASSVNLSNRGPGSNQPQHF. The DNA of the CDR3 is TGTGCCAGCAGCGTAAACCTCTCGAACAGGGGGCCGGGGAGCAATCAGCCCCAGCATTTT.

This clone was found once. The V call is TRBV7-2, the J call TRBJ2-7; 7 nucleotides match TRBD2. This CDR3 has 14 residues. Germline trimming cut 1 base from V and 5 bases from J; bases unmatched to any gene: 5. Germline CDR1 SGHTA, CDR2 FQGNSA. CDR3 DNA: TGTGCCAGCAGCTTAGTGAGTCGGGGGGACGAGCAGTACTTC. Translation: CASSLVSRGDEQYF. Full variable domain (remainder filled in from reference TRBV7-2 and TRBJ2-7): GAGVSQSPSNKVTEKGKDVELRCDPISGHTALYWYRQSLGQGLEFLIYFQGNSAPDKSGLPSDRFSAERTGGSVSTLTIQRTQQEDSAVYLCASSLVSRGDEQYFGPGTRLTVT.

The chain carries TRBV19 and TRBJ2-1; the match to TRBD2 covers 7 bases. The ends lost 4 bases at V and 0 bases at J; junction bases unmatched: 6. Looked up from germline, CDR1 is LNHDA and CDR2 is SQIVND (reference sequence). The CDR3 runs to 16 residues. The CDR3 sequence: CASSREGRVSYNEQFF. CDR3 nucleotide sequence: TGTGCCAGTAGTAGGGAAGGGAGGGTCTCCTACAATGAGCAGTTCTTC.

The gene calls are TRBV11-2 and TRBJ2-5; possible D gene TRBD1, 5 bases. The J call may not be correct, given that the DNA end is closer to TRBJ2-7. The V gene's germline CDR1 is SGHAT and CDR2 FQNNGV. This CDR3 comprises 13 residues. The CDR3 is CASSWGDNYEQYF. The CDR3 DNA reads TGTGCCAGCAGCTGGGGCGACAACTACGAGCAGTACTTC.

For the CDR3, the DNA is TGTGCCATCAGAACAGGGGACTATGGCTACACCTTC. Translation gives CAIRTGDYGYTF. The V and J genes are TRBV10-3 and TRBJ1-2; 7 positions agree with TRBD1. CDR3 size: 12 residues. CDR1 is ENHRY, CDR2 SYGVKD, per germline. V lost 6 bases, J lost 3 bases, and 1 base stayed unmatched.

The genes are TRBV2 and TRBJ1-1, with 11 bases fitting TRBD1. The V gene's germline CDR1 is SNHLY and CDR2 FYNNEI. The V gene end was trimmed by 6 bases and the J gene end by 0 bases; junction bases not matched to a gene: 6. The CDR3 has 16 residues. Here the CDR3 reads CASSGTGGAVNTEAFF. CDR3 DNA sequence: TGTGCCAGCAGCGGGACAGGGGGGGCTGTGAACACTGAAGCTTTCTTT.

As DNA, the CDR3 is TGTGCCAGCAGCGCAGACAGGGATAGCTCCTACAATGAGCAGTTCTTC. Protein: CASSADRDSSYNEQFF. This chain joins TRBV5-6 and TRBJ2-1, with 7 positions matching TRBD1. The CDR3 is 16 amino acids. J gave up 0 bases and V 4 bases, and 7 bases lay outside the gene matches. In germline, CDR1 is SGHDT, CDR2 YYEEEE.

The table lists this clone with a few counts. Written as DNA, the CDR3 is TGTGCCAGTAGCCCGGGACAGGGGTATGGCTACACCTTC. Amino acid sequence: CASSPGQGYGYTF. This rearrangement joins TRBV19 to TRBJ1-2; 10 bases line up with TRBD1. The J segment lost 5 bases and the V segment lost 6 bases, leaving 3 bases of the junction unmatched. Germline V gene lookup returns CDR1 LNHDA and CDR2 SQIVND (reference sequence). This CDR3 has 13 amino acids.

The genes are TRBV9 and TRBJ2-3, with D tentatively TRBD2 (7 bases). CDR3 length equals 15 residues. Deletions cut 6 bases from V and 7 bases from J, with 21 bases between. CDR1 is SGDLS, CDR2 YYNGEE, per germline. CDR3 sequence (DNA): TGTGCCAGCACCCCGGAGTCGGCGGGGGCAAATACGCAGTATTTT. It specifies CASTPESAGANTQYF.

The chain employs TRBV7-2 and TRBJ1-3; 9 bases agree with TRBD1. Germline lookup yields CDR1 SGHTA and CDR2 FQGNSA. This CDR3 is 17 amino acids long. V was clipped by 1 base and J by 4 bases; unmatched bases: 8. The CDR3 protein is CASSLGTGGPTGNTIYF. CDR3 nucleotides: TGTGCCAGCAGCTTAGGAACAGGGGGCCCTACGGGAAACACCATATATTTT.

The chain uses TRBV19 and TRBJ1-5; a weak D match, TRBD1 (5 bases). CDR1 and CDR2 from the germline V gene are LNHDA and SQIVND (reference sequence). V was pared by 4 bases and J by 0 bases, with 13 bases between. This CDR3 region has 16 residues. CDR3 nucleotide sequence: TGTGCCAGTAGTAAGGGGTTGGGATATAGCAATCAGCCCCAGCATTTT. As protein: CASSKGLGYSNQPQHF.

The J gene is TRBJ1-1, the V gene TRBV19, with a tentative D call TRBD1 (6 bases). The CDR3 consists of 12 residues. The V end lost 6 bases, the J end lost 5 bases, and 10 bases lay between the germline ends. The germline gives CDR1 LNHDA, CDR2 SQIVND (reference sequence). The CDR3 DNA follows: TGTGCCAGTAGGGCAGGGGAAACTGAAGCTTTCTTT. Its translation is CASRAGETEAFF.

By frequency in the sample, this clone is medium-sized. The sample contains more than one DNA sequence encoding this CDR3. This chain connects TRBV20-1 to TRBJ1-1, with no clear D. The CDR3 sequence is 11 residues long. Germline loops: CDR1 DFQATT, CDR2 SNEGSKA (reference sequence). Trimming left V 1 base short and J 4 bases short, with 4 bases between. This CDR3 is CSARGATEAFF. In DNA, the CDR3 is TGCAGTGCTAGAGGGGCCACTGAAGCTTTCTTT.

The chain employs TRBV6-9 and TRBJ1-5; 7 positions match TRBD1. In germline, CDR1 is MNHGY, CDR2 SVAAGI. This CDR3 has 15 residues. Unmatched junction bases numbered 7, after V lost 6 bases and J lost 2 bases. The CDR3 spells CASSQTGMGNQPQHF. The CDR3 nucleotides read TGTGCCAGCAGCCAGACAGGGATGGGCAATCAGCCCCAGCATTTT.

Points on this clone: One junction end disagrees with the germline gene, perhaps due to a read error. The V and J genes are TRBV7-9 and TRBJ2-1, with 7 bases aligning to TRBD2. Germline assignment: CDR1 SEHNR and CDR2 FQNEAQ (reference sequence). The CDR3 loop spans 16 amino acids. The CDR3 region has the DNA TGTTCCAGCAGCTTGGCTCTGGGAGGGTCCTACAATGAGCAGTTCTTC. Protein: CSSSLALGGSYNEQFF.

V is TRBV19 and J is TRBJ1-5; D remains unclear. The CDR3 has 14 residues. The V gene's germline CDR1 is LNHDA and CDR2 SQIVND (reference sequence). V was shortened by 6 bases and J by 2 bases, with 11 bases between the two germline ends. The CDR3 DNA reads TGTGCCAGTAGAAGAGATAATGGCAATCAGCCCCAGCATTTT. Amino acid sequence: CASRRDNGNQPQHF.

This clone was seen just once. The gene calls are TRBV13 and TRBJ1-2; maybe TRBD1 (5 bases). CDR1 PRHDT and CDR2 FYEKMQ come from the germline V gene (reference sequence). This CDR3 spans 15 amino acids. V lost 5 bases and J 4 bases, leaving 17 bases between the germline ends. CDR3 loop: CASSEKPGLIYGYTF. The CDR3 DNA follows: TGTGCCAGCAGCGAGAAGCCGGGACTCATCTATGGCTACACCTTC.

This chain links TRBV19 with TRBJ1-2; 11 positions match TRBD1. Germline CDR1 and CDR2: LNHDA and SQIVND (reference sequence). Trimming cost V 10 bases and J 0 bases; bases outside gene matches: 10. This CDR3 has 16 amino acids. CDR3 sequence (DNA): TGTGCCACCACGGGACAGGGGGGAAGAGCTAACTATGGCTACACCTTC. Its translation is CATTGQGGRANYGYTF.

The chain carries TRBV7-9 and TRBJ1-4, with 7 bases identical to TRBD1. The CDR3 consists of 16 residues. Trimming took 3 bases from V and 5 from J; bases not matched to a gene: 9. CDR1 and CDR2 (germline): SEHNR, FQNEAQ (reference sequence). The CDR3 reads CASSLRRGTENEKLFF. The CDR3 nucleotides read TGTGCCAGCAGCTTGAGGAGGGGGACAGAGAATGAAAAACTGTTTTTT.

This rearrangement joins TRBV7-2 to TRBJ2-7; 10 bases line up with TRBD2. CDR1 SGHTA and CDR2 FQGNSA come from the germline V gene. J gave up 6 bases and V 4 bases, and 18 bases lay outside the gene matches. The CDR3 totals 18 residues. CDR3 protein: CASSSGPASGSMPGEQYF. The CDR3 DNA reads TGTGCCAGCAGCTCCGGACCGGCTAGCGGGAGTATGCCCGGCGAGCAGTACTTC. Supplemented by reference TRBV7-2 and TRBJ2-7, the full variable domain reads GAGVSQSPSNKVTEKGKDVELRCDPISGHTALYWYRQSLGQGLEFLIYFQGNSAPDKSGLPSDRFSAERTGGSVSTLTIQRTQQEDSAVYLCASSSGPASGSMPGEQYFGPGTRLTVT.

The genes are TRBV7-9 and TRBJ2-3; no clear D. This CDR3 has 15 amino acids. The V and J ends lost 5 bases and 3 bases respectively, with 15 bases between them. Germline V gene sequence: CDR1 SEHNR, CDR2 FQNEAQ (reference sequence). The CDR3 bases are TGTGCCAGCAGCCCACACGCCAGCGTAACAGATACGCAGTATTTT. It is translated as CASSPHASVTDTQYF.